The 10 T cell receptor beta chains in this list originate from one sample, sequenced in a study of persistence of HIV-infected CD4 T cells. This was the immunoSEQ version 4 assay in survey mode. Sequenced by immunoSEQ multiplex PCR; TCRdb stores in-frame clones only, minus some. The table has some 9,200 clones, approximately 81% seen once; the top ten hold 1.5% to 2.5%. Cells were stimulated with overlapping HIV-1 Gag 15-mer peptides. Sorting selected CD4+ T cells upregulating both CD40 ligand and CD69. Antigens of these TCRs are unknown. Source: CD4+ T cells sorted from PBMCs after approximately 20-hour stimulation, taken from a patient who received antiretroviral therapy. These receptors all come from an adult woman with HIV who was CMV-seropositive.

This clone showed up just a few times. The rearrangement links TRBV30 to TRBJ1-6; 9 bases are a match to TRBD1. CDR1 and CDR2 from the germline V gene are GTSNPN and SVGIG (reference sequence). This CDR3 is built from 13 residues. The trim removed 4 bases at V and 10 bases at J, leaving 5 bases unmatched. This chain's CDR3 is CAWKGQGFSPLHF. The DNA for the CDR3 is TGTGCCTGGAAGGGACAGGGTTTCTCACCCCTCCACTTT.

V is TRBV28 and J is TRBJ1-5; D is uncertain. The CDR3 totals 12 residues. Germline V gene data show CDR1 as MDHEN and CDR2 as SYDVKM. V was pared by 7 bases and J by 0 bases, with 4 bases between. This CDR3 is CASMYSNQPQHF. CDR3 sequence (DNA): TGTGCCAGCATGTATAGCAATCAGCCCCAGCATTTT.

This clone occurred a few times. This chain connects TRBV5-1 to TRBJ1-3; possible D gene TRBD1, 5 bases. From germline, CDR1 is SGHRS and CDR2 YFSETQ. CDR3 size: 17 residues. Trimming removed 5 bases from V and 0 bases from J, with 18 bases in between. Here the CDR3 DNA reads TGCGCCAGCAGTCGTTCTAACAGGAGAACCTCTGGAAACACCATATATTTT. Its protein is CASSRSNRRTSGNTIYF.

CDR3 amino acids: CASSQDKGRTEAFF. CDR3 coding DNA: TGCGCCAGCAGCCAAGATAAGGGGAGGACTGAAGCTTTCTTT. The chain recombines TRBV4-1 with TRBJ1-1; D is perhaps TRBD1 (5 bases). The CDR3 consists of 14 residues. V was cut by 0 bases and J by 5 bases, with 10 bases left in between. Germline assignment: CDR1 MGHRA and CDR2 YSYEKL.

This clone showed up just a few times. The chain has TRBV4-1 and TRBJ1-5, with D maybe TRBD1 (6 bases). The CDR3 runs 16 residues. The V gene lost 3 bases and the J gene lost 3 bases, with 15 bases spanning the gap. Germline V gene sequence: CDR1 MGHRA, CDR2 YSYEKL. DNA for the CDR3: TGCGCCAGCAGCCAGATCGTCACAGGGTACAATCAGCCCCAGCATTTT. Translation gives CASSQIVTGYNQPQHF.

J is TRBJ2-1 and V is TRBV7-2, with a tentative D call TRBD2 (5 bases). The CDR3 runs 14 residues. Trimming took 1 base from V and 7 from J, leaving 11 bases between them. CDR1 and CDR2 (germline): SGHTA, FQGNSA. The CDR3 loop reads CASSLVGDWNEQFF. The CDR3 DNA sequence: TGTGCCAGCAGCTTAGTCGGGGATTGGAATGAGCAGTTCTTC.

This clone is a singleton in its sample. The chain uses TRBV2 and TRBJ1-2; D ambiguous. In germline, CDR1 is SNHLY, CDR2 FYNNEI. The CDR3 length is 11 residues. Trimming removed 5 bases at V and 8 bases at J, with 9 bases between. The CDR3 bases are TGTGCCAGCAGTCCACCAAAAGGCTACACCTTC. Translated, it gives CASSPPKGYTF. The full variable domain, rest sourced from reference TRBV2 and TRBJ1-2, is EPEVTQTPSHQVTQMGQEVILRCVPISNHLYFYWYRQILGQKVEFLVSFYNNEISEKSEIFDDQFSVERPDGSNFTLKIRSTKLEDSAMYFCASSPPKGYTFGSGTRLTVV.

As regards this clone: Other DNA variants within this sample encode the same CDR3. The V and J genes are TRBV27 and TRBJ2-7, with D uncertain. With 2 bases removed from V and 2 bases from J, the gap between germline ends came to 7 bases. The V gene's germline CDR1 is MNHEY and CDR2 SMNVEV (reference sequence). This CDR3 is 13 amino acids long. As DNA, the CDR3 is TGTGCCAGCAGTTTAGGCCCTGCCTACGAGCAGTACTTC. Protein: CASSLGPAYEQYF.

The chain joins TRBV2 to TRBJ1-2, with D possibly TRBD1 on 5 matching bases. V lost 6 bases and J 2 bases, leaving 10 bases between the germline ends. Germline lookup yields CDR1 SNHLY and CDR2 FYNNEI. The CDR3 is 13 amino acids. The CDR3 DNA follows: TGTGCCAGCAGGGAGTGGGGGAACTATGGCTACACCTTC. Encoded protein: CASREWGNYGYTF.

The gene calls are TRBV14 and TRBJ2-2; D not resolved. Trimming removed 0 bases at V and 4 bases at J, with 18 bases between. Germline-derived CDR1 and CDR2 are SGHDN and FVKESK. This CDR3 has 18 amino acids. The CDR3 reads CASSQDKTNHRLTGELFF. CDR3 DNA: TGTGCCAGCAGCCAAGATAAGACCAACCACCGACTCACCGGGGAGCTGTTTTTT.